This T cell receptor beta chain was sequenced for a study of CD8 T cells in ankylosing spondylitis. Broader study findings: What seemed typical of ankylosing spondylitis blood was a TCR beta motif built from several highly homologous variants.

Note on this clonotype: What it binds is not known.

Each TCR beta library was made by quantitative 5'-RACE that incorporated molecular barcodes. One entry per CDR3 protein, called by TCRdb with MiXCR from the 5' RACE reads. The data contain 150,000 to 200,000 distinct CDR3 sequences, 18% of them singletons. Germline-derived CDR1 and CDR2 are MDHEN and SYDVKM. Trimming shortened V by 4 bases and J by 0 bases, and 10 bases separated the two germline ends. The CDR3 runs 15 residues. Sequencing was performed on blood, either unsorted or a sorted T cell fraction (not recorded which). The chain couples TRBV28 to TRBJ2-1; D is undetermined. This clonotype was sampled from a male donor between 5 and 29 years old with ankylosing spondylitis or in good health (not recorded which). The CDR3 nucleotides are TGTGCCAGCAGTTCTGCCAGCCTCTCCTACAATGAGCAGTTCTTC. Encoded protein: CASSSASLSYNEQFF.